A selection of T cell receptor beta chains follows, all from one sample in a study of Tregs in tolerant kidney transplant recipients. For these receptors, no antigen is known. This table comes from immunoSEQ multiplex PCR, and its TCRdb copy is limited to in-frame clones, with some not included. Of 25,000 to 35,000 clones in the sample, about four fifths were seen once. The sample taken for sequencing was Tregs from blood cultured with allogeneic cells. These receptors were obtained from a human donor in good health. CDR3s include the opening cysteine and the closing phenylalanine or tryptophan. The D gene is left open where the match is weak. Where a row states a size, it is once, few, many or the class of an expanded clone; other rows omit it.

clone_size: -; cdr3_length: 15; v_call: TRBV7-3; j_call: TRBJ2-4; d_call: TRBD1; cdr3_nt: TGTGCCAGCAGCTTATTGGGGACAGGGACCTTTACCCCACACTTC; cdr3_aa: CASSLLGTGTFTPHF
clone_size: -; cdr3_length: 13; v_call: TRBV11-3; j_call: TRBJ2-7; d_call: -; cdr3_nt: TGTGCCAGCAGCTCCGGACGGATCTACGAGCAGTACTTC; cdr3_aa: CASSSGRIYEQYF
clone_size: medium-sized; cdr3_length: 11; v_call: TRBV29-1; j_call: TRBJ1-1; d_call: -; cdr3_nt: TGCAGCGTTGAATACCACACTGAAGCTTTCTTT; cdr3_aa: CSVEYHTEAFF
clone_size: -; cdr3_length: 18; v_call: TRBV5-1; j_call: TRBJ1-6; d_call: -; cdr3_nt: TGCGCCAGCAGCTTCGACAGAGTGACTGATTACTATAATTCACCCCTCCACTTT; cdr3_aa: CASSFDRVTDYYNSPLHF
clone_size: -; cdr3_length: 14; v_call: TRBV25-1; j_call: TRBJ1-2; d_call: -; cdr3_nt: TGTGCCAGCAGTGAGCCAGGGTTGGGGTATGGCTACACCTTC; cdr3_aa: CASSEPGLGYGYTF
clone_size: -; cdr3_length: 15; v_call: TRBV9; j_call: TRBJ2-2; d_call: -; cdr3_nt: TGTGCCAGCAGCCCAACAGGGTTTCACACCGGGGAGCTGTTTTTT; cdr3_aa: CASSPTGFHTGELFF
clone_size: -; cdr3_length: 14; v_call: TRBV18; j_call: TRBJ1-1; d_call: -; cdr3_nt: TGTGCCAGCTCACCTATTTTTGGAGACACTGAAGCTTTCTTT; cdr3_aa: CASSPIFGDTEAFF
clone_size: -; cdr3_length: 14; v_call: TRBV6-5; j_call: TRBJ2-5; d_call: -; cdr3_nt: TGTGCCAGCACTCCCCAGGGGTTTGGGGAGACCCAGTACTTC; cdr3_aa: CASTPQGFGETQYF
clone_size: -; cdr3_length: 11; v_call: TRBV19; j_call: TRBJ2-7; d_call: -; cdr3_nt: TGTGCCAGTAGTGACACGTACGAGCAGTACTTC; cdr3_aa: CASSDTYEQYF
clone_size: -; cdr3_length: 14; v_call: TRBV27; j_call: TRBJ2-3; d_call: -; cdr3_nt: TGTGCCAGCAGTCCGACCCCTTACGCAGATACGCAGTATTTT; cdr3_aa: CASSPTPYADTQYF
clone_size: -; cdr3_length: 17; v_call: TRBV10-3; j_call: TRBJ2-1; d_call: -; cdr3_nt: TGTGCCATCAGTGATTCTATCAGGGGGGGAGGTGGGAATGAGCAGTTCTTC; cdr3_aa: CAISDSIRGGGGNEQFF
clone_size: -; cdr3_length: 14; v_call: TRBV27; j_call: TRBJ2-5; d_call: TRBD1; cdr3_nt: TGTGCCAGCAGTTTAGACACAGGGGGGGAGACCCAGTACTTC; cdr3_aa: CASSLDTGGETQYF
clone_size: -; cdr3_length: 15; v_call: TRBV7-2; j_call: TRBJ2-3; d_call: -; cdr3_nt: TGTGCCAGCAGCCCCCGGGACTCCCGCACAGATACGCAGTATTTT; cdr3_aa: CASSPRDSRTDTQYF
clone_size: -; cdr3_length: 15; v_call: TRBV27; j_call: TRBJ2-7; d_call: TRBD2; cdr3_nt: TGTGCCAGCAGTCCTGGACTAGCGGCCCACTACGAGCAGTACTTC; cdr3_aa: CASSPGLAAHYEQYF
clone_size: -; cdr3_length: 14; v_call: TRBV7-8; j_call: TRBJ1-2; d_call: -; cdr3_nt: TGTGCCAGCAGCCTACGGGAGGGTTATAACGGCTACACCTTC; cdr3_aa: CASSLREGYNGYTF
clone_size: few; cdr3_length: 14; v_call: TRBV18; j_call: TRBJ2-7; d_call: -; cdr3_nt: TGTGCCAGCTCACCCCCGGGGCTTGGGTACGAGCAGTACTTC; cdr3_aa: CASSPPGLGYEQYF
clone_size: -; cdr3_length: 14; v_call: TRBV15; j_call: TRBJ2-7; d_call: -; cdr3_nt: TGTGCCACCAGCAGAGATCCCGATTACTACGAGCAGTACTTC; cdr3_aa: CATSRDPDYYEQYF
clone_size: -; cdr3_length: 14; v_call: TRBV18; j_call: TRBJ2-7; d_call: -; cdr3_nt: TGTGCCAGCTCACCACCCAACGCCGCTTCTGAGCAGTACTTC; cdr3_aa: CASSPPNAASEQYF
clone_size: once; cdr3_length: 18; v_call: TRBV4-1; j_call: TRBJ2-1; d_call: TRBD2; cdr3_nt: TGCGCCAGCAGCCAGCCGAGACTAGCGGGGAGTATATACAATGAGCAGTTCTTC; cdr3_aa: CASSQPRLAGSIYNEQFF
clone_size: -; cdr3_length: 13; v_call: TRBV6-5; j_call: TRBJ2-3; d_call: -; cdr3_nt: TGTGCCAGCAGGGCAAGTGGAACAGATACGCAGTATTTT; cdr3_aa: CASRASGTDTQYF
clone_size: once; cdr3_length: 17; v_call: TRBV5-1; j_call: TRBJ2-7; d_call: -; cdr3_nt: TGCGCCAGCAGCTTGATCCCCTTCGGCGGTTTCCCCTACGAGCAGTACTTC; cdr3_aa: CASSLIPFGGFPYEQYF
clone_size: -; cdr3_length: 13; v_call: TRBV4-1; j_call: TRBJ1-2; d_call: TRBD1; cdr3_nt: TGCGCCAGCAATAACAGGGGGAACTATGGCTACACCTTC; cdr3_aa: CASNNRGNYGYTF
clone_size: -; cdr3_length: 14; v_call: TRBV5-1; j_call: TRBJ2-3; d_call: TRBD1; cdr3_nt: TGCGCCAGCAGAACAGGGGGCGCGACAGATACGCAGTATTTT; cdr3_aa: CASRTGGATDTQYF
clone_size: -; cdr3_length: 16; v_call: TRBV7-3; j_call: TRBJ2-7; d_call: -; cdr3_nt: TGTGCCAGCAGGGATATAGGGGCTCCTAAATATTACGAGCAGTACTTC; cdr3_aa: CASRDIGAPKYYEQYF
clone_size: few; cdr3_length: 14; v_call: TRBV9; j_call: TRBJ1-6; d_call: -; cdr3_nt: TGTGCCAGCAGCCATTCAGGGGTTGGCTCACCCCTCCACTTT; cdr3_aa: CASSHSGVGSPLHF
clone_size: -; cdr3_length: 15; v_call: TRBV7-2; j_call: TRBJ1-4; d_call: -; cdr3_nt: TGTGCCAGCAGTTCCCTCGGACAGATCTCCGAAAAACTGTTTTTT; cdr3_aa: CASSSLGQISEKLFF
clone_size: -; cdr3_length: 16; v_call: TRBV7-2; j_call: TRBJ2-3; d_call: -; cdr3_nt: TGTGCCAGCAGCTTATTGGGCAGGGCAGGGGCCGATACGCAGTATTTT; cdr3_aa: CASSLLGRAGADTQYF
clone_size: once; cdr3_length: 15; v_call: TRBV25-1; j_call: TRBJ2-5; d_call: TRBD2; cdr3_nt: TGTGCCAGCAGTTACCCGGGGGGTGTAAGGGAGACCCAGTACTTC; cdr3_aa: CASSYPGGVRETQYF
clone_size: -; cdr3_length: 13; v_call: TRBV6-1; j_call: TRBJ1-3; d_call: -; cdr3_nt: TGTGCCAGCAGGTTGGACTCTGGAAACACCATATATTTT; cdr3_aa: CASRLDSGNTIYF
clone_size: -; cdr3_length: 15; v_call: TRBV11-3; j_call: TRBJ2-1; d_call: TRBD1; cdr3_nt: TGTGCCAGCACCACGTCCAGGGGGATCGGCAATGAGCAGTTCTTC; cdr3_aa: CASTTSRGIGNEQFF
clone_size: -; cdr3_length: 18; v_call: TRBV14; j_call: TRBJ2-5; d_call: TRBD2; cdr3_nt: TGTGCCAGCAGCCAAGAAATTTGGGCGGGAGTAGGCGAAGAGACCCAGTACTTC; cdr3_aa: CASSQEIWAGVGEETQYF
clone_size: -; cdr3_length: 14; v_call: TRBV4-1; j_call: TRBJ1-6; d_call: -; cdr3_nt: TGCGCCAGCAGCCACAGGGGCTATAATTCACTCCTCCACTTT; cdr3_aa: CASSHRGYNSLLHF
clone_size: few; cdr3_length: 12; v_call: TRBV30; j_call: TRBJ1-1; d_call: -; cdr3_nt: TGTGCCTGGAGTTTACAGGGAATTGAAGCTTTCTTT; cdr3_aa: CAWSLQGIEAFF
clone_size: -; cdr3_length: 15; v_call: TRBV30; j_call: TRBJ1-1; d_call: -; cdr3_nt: TGTGCCTGGGGATCCTTGGGACGGCCGAACACTGAAGCTTTCTTT; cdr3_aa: CAWGSLGRPNTEAFF
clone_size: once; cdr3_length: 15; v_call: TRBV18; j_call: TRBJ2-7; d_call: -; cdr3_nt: TGTGCCAGCTCACCGGTTCCTCCCCCCTCCTACGAGCAGTACTTC; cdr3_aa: CASSPVPPPSYEQYF
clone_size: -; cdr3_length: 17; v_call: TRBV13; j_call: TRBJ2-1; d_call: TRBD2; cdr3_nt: TGTGCCAGCAGCTTAGGCAGTTTAGCGGGAGGGACCAATGAGCAGTTCTTC; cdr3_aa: CASSLGSLAGGTNEQFF
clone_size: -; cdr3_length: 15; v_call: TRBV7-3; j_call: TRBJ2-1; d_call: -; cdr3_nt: TGTGCCAGCAGCCGAGACAGTGCCTATTACAATGAGCAGTTCTTC; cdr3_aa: CASSRDSAYYNEQFF
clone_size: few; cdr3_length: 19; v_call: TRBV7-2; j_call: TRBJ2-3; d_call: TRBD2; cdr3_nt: TGTGCCAGCAGCCCACCCTCCCGACTAGCGGGGGCCAACACAGATACGCAGTATTTT; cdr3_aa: CASSPPSRLAGANTDTQYF
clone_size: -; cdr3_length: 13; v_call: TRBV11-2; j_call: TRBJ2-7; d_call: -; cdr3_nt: TGTGCCAGCAGCTTTAGCGCCACGCTTGAGCAGTACTTC; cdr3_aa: CASSFSATLEQYF
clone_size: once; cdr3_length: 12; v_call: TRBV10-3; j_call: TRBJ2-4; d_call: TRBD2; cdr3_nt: TGTGCCATCAGCCCGGGAGGGCCGATTCAGTACTTC; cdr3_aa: CAISPGGPIQYF